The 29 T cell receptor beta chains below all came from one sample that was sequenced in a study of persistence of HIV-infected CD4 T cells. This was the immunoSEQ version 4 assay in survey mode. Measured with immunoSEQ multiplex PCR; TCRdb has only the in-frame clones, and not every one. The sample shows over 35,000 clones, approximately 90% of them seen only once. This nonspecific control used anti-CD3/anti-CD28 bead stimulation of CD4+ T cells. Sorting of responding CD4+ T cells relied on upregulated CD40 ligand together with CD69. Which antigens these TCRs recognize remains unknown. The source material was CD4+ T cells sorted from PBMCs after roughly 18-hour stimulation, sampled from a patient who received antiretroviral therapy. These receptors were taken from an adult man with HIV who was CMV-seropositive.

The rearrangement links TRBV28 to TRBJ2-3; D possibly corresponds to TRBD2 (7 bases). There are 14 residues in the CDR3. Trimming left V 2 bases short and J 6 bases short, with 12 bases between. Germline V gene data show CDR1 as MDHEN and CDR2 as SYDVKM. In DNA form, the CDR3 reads TGTGCCAGCAGTTTAGAGGGGGAGGGTGATACGCAGTATTTT. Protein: CASSLEGEGDTQYF.

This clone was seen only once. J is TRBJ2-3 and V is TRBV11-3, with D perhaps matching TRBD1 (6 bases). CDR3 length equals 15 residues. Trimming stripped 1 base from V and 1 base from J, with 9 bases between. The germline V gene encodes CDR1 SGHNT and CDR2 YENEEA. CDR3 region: CASSLGSGGTDTQYF. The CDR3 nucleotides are TGTGCCAGCAGCTTAGGGTCAGGGGGCACAGATACGCAGTATTTT.

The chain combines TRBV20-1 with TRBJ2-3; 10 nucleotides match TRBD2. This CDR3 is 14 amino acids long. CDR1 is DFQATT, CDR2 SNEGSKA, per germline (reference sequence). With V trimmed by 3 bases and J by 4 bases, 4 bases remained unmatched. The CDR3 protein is CSASQRGGADTQYF. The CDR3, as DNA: TGCAGTGCTAGTCAGCGGGGGGGGGCAGATACGCAGTATTTT.

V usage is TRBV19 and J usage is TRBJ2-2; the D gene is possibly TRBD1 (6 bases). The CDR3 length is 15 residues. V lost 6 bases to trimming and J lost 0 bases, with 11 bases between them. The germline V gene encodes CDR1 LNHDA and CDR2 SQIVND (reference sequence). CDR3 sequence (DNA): TGTGCCAGTAGGAGGACAGTCGCGAACACCGGGGAGCTGTTTTTT. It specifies CASRRTVANTGELFF.

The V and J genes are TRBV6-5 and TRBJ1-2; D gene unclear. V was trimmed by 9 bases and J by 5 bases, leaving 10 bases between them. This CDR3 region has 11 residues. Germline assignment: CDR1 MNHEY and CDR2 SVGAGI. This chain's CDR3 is CASTTGYGYTF. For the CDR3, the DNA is TGTGCCAGTACGACGGGGTATGGCTACACCTTC.

This CDR3 is CASSQAMEGYGYTF. The DNA of the CDR3 is TGTGCCAGCAGCCAAGCGATGGAGGGCTATGGCTACACCTTC. V usage is TRBV3-1 (or the pseudogene TRBV3-2) and J usage is TRBJ1-2; D ambiguous. Germline V gene sequence: CDR1 LGHDT, CDR2 YNNKEL (reference sequence). This CDR3 is 14 amino acids long. Trimming left V 1 base short and J 4 bases short, with 10 bases between.

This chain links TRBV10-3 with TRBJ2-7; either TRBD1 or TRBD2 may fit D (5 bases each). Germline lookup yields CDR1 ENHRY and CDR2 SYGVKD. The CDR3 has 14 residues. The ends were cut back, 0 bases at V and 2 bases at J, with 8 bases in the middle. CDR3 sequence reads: CAISESGDTYEQYF. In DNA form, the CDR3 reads TGTGCCATCAGTGAGTCGGGGGATACCTACGAGCAGTACTTC.

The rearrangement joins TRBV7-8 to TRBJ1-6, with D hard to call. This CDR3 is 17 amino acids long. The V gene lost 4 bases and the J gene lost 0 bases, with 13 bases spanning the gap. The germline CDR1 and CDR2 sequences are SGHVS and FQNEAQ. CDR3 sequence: CASSSDTPSSYNSPLHF. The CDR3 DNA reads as TGTGCCAGCAGCTCAGACACCCCGAGCTCCTATAATTCACCCCTCCACTTT. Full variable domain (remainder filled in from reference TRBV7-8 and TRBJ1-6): GAGVSQSPRYKVAKRGQDVALRCDPISGHVSLFWYQQALGQGPEFLTYFQNEAQLDKSGLPSDRFFAERPEGSVSTLKIQRTQQEDSAVYLCASSSDTPSSYNSPLHFGNGTRLTVT.

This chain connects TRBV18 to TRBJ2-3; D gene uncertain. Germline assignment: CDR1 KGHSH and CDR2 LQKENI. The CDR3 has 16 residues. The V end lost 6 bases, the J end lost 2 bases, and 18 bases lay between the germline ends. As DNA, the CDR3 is TGTGCCAGCTCCCCGCTGACTGTACTTTACACAGATACGCAGTATTTT. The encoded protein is CASSPLTVLYTDTQYF.

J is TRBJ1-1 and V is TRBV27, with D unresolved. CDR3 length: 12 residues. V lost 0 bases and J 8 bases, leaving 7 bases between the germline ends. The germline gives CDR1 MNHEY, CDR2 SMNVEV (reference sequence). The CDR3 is CASSLSRPEAFF. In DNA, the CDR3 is TGTGCCAGCAGTTTATCTAGGCCGGAAGCTTTCTTT.

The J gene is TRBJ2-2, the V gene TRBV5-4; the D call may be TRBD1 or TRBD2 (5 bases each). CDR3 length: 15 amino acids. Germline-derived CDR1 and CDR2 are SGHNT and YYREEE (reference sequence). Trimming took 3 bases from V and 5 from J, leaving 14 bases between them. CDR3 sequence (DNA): TGTGCCAGCAGCTCGGGACGTACGGGGACCGGGGAGCTGTTTTTT. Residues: CASSSGRTGTGELFF.

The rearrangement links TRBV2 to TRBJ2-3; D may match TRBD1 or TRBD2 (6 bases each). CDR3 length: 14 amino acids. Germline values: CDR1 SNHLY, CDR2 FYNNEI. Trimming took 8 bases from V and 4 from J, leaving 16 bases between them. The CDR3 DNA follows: TGTGCCAGCCGCCTTGGGGGGCCCGCAGATACGCAGTATTTT. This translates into CASRLGGPADTQYF.

Written as DNA, the CDR3 is TGCAGCGTTGAAGATGGACGAAGGAGACCTCCGGGGAACACTGAAGCTTTCTTT. Amino acids: CSVEDGRRRPPGNTEAFF. The V and J genes are TRBV29-1 and TRBJ1-1; D gene uncertain. Trimming took off 0 bases at V and 1 base at J, with 21 bases between the two ends. The CDR3 has 18 amino acids. Germline assignment: CDR1 SQVTM and CDR2 ANQGSEA.

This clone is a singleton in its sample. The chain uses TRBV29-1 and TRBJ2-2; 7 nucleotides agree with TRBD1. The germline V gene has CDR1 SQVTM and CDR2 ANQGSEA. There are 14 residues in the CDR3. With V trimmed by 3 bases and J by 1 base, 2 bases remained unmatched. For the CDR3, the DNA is TGCAGCGTTGATCGACAGGGGAACACCGGGGAGCTGTTTTTT. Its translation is CSVDRQGNTGELFF.

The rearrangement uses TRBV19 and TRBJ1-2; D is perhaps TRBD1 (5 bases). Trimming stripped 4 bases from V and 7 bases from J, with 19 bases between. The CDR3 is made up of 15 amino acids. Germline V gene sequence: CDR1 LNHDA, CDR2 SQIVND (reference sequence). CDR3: CASSTNRGSRPGYTF. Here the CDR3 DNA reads TGTGCCAGTAGTACCAATCGGGGCAGCCGACCTGGCTACACCTTC.

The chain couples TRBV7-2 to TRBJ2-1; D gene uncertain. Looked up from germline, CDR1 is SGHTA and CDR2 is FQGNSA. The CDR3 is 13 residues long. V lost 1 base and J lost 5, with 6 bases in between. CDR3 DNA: TGTGCCAGCAGCTTAGACAGAAACAATGAGCAGTTCTTC. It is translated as CASSLDRNNEQFF.

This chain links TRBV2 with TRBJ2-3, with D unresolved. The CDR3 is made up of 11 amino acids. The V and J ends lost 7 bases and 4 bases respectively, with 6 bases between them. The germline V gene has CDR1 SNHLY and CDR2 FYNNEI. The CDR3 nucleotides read TGTGCCAGCAATGACCCAGATACGCAGTATTTT. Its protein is CASNDPDTQYF.

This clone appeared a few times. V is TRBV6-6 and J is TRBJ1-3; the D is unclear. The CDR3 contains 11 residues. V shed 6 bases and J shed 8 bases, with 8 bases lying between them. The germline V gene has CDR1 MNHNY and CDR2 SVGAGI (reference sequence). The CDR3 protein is CASSSEDTIYF. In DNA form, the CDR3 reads TGTGCCAGCAGCTCAGAGGACACCATATATTTT.

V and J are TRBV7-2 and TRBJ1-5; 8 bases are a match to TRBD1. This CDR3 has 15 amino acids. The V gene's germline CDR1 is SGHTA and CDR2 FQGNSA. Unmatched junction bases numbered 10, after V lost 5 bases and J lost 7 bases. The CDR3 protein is CASSLDRGREQPQHF. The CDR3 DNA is TGTGCCAGCAGCCTTGACAGGGGAAGAGAGCAGCCCCAGCATTTT.

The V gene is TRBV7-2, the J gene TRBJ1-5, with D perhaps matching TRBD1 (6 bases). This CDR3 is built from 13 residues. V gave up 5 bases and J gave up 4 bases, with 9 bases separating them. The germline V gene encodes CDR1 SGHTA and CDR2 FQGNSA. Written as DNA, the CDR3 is TGTGCCAGCAGCGCAGACAGGAATCAGCCCCAGCATTTT. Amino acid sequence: CASSADRNQPQHF.

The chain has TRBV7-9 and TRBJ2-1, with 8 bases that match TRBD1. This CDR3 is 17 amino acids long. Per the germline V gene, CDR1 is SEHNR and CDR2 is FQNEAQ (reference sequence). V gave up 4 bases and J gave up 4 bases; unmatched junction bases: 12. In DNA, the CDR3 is TGTGCCAGCAGCTCCTACCGCGGGACAGGAGGGTACAATGAGCAGTTCTTC. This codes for CASSSYRGTGGYNEQFF.

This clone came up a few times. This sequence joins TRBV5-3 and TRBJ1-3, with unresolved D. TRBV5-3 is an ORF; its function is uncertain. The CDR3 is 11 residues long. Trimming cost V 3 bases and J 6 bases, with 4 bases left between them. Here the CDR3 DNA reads TGTGCCAGAAGCTCTCTAAACACCATATATTTT. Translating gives CARSSLNTIYF.

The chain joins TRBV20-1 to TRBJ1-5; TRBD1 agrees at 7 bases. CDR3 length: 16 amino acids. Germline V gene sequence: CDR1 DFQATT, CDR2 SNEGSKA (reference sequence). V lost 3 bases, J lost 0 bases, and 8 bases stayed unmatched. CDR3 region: CSASSRGVYSNQPQHF. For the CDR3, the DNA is TGCAGTGCTAGTAGCAGGGGGGTCTATAGCAATCAGCCCCAGCATTTT.

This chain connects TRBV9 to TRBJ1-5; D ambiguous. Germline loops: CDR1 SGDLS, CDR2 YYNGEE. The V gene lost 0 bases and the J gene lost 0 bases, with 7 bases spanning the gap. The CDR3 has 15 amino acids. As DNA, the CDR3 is TGTGCCAGCAGCGTAGATGGGTTTAGCAATCAGCCCCAGCATTTT. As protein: CASSVDGFSNQPQHF.

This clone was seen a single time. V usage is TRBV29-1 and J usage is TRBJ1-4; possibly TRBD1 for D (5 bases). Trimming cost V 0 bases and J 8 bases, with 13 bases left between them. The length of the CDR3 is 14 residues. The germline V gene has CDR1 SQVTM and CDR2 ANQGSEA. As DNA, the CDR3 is TGCAGCGTTGAAGATCCGGGGGGGGAGGAAAAACTGTTTTTT. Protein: CSVEDPGGEEKLFF.

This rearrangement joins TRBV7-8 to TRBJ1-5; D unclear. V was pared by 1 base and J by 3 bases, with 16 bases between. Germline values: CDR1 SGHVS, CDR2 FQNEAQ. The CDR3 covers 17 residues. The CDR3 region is CASSLGGAAVYNQPQHF. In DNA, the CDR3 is TGTGCCAGCAGCTTAGGGGGAGCGGCAGTCTACAATCAGCCCCAGCATTTT.

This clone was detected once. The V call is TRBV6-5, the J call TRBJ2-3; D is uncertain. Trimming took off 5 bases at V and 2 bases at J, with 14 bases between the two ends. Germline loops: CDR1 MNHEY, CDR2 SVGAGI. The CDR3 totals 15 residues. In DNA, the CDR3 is TGTGCCAGCAGTCCAAGGCCTTTCCCCACAGATACGCAGTATTTT. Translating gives CASSPRPFPTDTQYF.

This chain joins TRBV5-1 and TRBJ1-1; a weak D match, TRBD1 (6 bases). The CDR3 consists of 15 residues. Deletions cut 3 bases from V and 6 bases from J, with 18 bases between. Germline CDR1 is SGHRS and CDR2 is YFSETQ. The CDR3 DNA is TGCGCCAGCAGCTGGGAACAGGGAGGTAGATCTGAAGCTTTCTTT. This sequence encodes CASSWEQGGRSEAFF. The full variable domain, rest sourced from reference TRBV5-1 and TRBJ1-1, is KAGVTQTPRYLIKTRGQQVTLSCSPISGHRSVSWYQQTPGQGLQFLFEYFSETQRNKGNFPGRFSGRQFSNSRSEMNVSTLELGDSALYLCASSWEQGGRSEAFFGQGTRLTVV.

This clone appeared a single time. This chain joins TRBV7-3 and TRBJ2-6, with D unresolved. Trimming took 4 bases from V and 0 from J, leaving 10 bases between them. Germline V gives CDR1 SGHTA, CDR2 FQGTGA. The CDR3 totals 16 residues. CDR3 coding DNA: TGTGCCAGCAGCTCGGCAGCCGACTCTGGGGCCAACGTCCTGACTTTC. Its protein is CASSSAADSGANVLTF.